The rows below give T cell receptor beta chains drawn from one sample of a study of T cell responses to AZD1222 COVID-19 vaccine. Here immunoSEQ multiplex PCR was the method, and the copy in TCRdb shows in-frame clones only, minus some. The sample consists of over 70,000 clones, about 91% of them appearing once. Sequenced here: peripheral blood, sampled on day 0 of MenACWY control vaccination. These receptors were collected from an adult in good health. CDR3s include the opening cysteine and the closing phenylalanine or tryptophan. A D gene is named only where the DNA matches it firmly. Size is omitted from some rows. Given values are once, few, many or a class for expanded clones.

TRBJ1-6,-,-,TRBV28,CASRPGGYGDPLHF,TGTGCCAGCAGACCCGGGGGCTATGGAGACCCCCTCCACTTT
TRBJ1-5,-,-,TRBV12-3/TRBV12-4,CASSLGVNQPQHF,TGTGCCAGCAGTTTAGGAGTTAATCAGCCCCAGCATTTT
TRBJ1-6,-,-,TRBV27,CASSLDLPSPSLHF,TGTGCCAGCAGTTTAGATCTCCCCAGCCCGTCCCTCCACTTT
TRBJ1-4,-,-,TRBV4-2,CASSQEGGDNISLLEKLFF,TGTGCCAGCAGCCAAGAAGGCGGAGACAATATCTCCTTATTAGAAAAACTGTTTTTT
TRBJ1-2,once,-,TRBV6-5,CASSAEGNYGYTF,TGTGCCAGCAGCGCCGAGGGAAACTATGGCTACACCTTC
TRBJ2-7,once,TRBD2,TRBV28,CASSSWTSGDYEQYF,TGTGCCAGCAGTTCCTGGACTAGCGGGGACTACGAGCAGTACTTC
TRBJ1-2,-,-,TRBV5-1,CASRMDYGYTF,TGCGCCAGCAGGATGGACTATGGCTACACCTTC
TRBJ1-2,-,-,TRBV3-1/TRBV3-2,CASSQDGNYGYTF,TGTGCCAGCAGCCAGGATGGGAACTATGGCTACACCTTC
TRBJ2-4,-,-,TRBV12-3/TRBV12-4,CASSPRLNIQYF,TGTGCCAGCAGTCCGCGGCTGAACATTCAGTACTTC
TRBJ2-7,-,-,TRBV5-6,CASSLSGAHYEQYF,TGTGCCAGCAGCTTGAGTGGGGCCCACTACGAGCAGTACTTC
TRBJ1-2,-,TRBD1,TRBV28,CASSLPRDSTYGYTF,TGTGCCAGCAGTTTACCCCGGGACAGCACTTATGGCTACACCTTC
TRBJ2-5,-,TRBD2,TRBV13,CASSLGGASGETQYF,TGTGCCAGCAGCTTAGGCGGGGCTAGCGGGGAGACCCAGTACTTC
TRBJ1-5,-,-,TRBV2,CASSGSGQPQHF,TGTGCCAGCAGTGGTTCTGGTCAGCCCCAGCATTTT
TRBJ2-2,-,-,TRBV19,CASSSPLDRTGELFF,TGTGCCAGTAGTAGCCCTCTCGACCGGACCGGGGAGCTGTTTTTT
TRBJ2-7,once,-,TRBV4-2,CASSRGAWSEQYF,TGTGCCAGCAGCCGGGGGGCCTGGAGCGAGCAGTACTTC
TRBJ1-3,-,-,TRBV7-2,CASSLEAGSSGNTIYF,TGTGCCAGCAGCTTAGAGGCAGGTTCATCTGGAAACACCATATATTTT